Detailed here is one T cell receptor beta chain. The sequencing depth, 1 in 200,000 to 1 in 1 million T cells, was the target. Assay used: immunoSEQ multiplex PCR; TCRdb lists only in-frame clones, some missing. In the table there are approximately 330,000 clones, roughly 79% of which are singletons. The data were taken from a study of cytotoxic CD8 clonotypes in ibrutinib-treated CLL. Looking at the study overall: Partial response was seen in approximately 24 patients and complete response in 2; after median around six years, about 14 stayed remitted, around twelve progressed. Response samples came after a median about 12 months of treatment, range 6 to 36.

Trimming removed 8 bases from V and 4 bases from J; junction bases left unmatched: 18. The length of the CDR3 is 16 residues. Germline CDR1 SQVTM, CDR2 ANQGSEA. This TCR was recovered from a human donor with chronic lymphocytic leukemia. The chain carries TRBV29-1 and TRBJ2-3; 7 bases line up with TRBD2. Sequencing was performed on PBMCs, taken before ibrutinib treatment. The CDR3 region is CSSTSSSGRAADTQYF. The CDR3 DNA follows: TGCAGCTCCACATCTAGCTCGGGGAGGGCCGCAGATACGCAGTATTTT.